These 27 T cell receptor beta chains came from one sample sequenced in a study of T cell responses to AZD1222 COVID-19 vaccine. Generated by immunoSEQ multiplex PCR, the TCRdb table keeps only in-frame clones and is missing some. The sample gives approximately 97,000 clones, around 82% of which show up once; over 15% is in the top ten. Sequenced material: peripheral blood, taken on day 0 of AZD1222 vaccination. The receptors derive from an adult in good health.

V usage is TRBV6-6 and J usage is TRBJ2-7; D may be TRBD1 (6 bases). Germline lookup yields CDR1 MNHNY and CDR2 SVGAGI (reference sequence). The CDR3 is 17 amino acids. The ends were cut back, 5 bases at V and 7 bases at J, with 27 bases in the middle. CDR3 bases: TGTGCCAGCAGTCCATCCATTACAGGGTGGGAATCGAAGGAGCAGTACTTC. Translation gives CASSPSITGWESKEQYF.

This chain joins TRBV7-9 and TRBJ1-2; no firm D call. V gave up 3 bases and J gave up 5 bases, with 7 bases separating them. The CDR3 is 12 amino acids. From germline, CDR1 is SEHNR and CDR2 FQNEAQ (reference sequence). In DNA form, the CDR3 reads TGTGCCAGCAGCTTTAGGGTGTATGGCTACACCTTC. Protein sequence: CASSFRVYGYTF.

This clone was recorded a few times. The rearrangement joins TRBV6-5 to TRBJ1-1; no clear D. Germline V gene sequence: CDR1 MNHEY, CDR2 SVGAGI. Trimming shortened V by 2 bases and J by 7 bases, and 8 bases separated the two germline ends. This CDR3 is 12 amino acids long. Here the CDR3 reads CASSYRGGEAFF. CDR3 nucleotide sequence: TGTGCCAGCAGTTACCGGGGAGGTGAAGCTTTCTTT.

This clone was recorded only once. The chain joins TRBV9 to TRBJ1-1; tentatively, D is TRBD1 (5 bases). CDR3 length: 13 residues. Germline V gene lookup returns CDR1 SGDLS and CDR2 YYNGEE. Trimming left V 3 bases short and J 2 bases short, with 8 bases between. For the CDR3, the DNA is TGTGCCAGCAGCGAGCAGGGAAACACTGAAGCTTTCTTT. Amino acid sequence: CASSEQGNTEAFF.

In this sample, this clone turned up a few times. The J gene is TRBJ1-4, the V gene TRBV6-1, with D unclear. Germline V CDR1 and CDR2: MNHNS, SASEGT. The V gene lost 3 bases and the J gene lost 0 bases, with 5 bases spanning the gap. CDR3 length equals 14 residues. CDR3 DNA sequence: TGTGCCAGCAGTGAGGGATCAACTAATGAAAAACTGTTTTTT. Translating it yields CASSEGSTNEKLFF.

The CDR3 protein is CASSLWAQGFETQYF. The DNA for the CDR3 is TGTGCCAGCAGCTTATGGGCACAGGGGTTCGAGACCCAGTACTTC. V is TRBV7-2 and J is TRBJ2-5; 7 bases line up with TRBD1. The CDR3 is made up of 15 amino acids. With V trimmed by 2 bases and J by 5 bases, 8 bases remained unmatched. Germline CDR1 reads SGHTA; CDR2 reads FQGNSA.

The V call is TRBV11-2, the J call TRBJ2-2; either TRBD1 or TRBD2 may supply D (6 bases each). Germline V gives CDR1 SGHAT, CDR2 FQNNGV. Trimming took 5 bases from V and 3 from J, leaving 16 bases between them. This CDR3 has 16 residues. The CDR3 region has the DNA TGTGCCAGCAGCCCGAATTGGGGGGCGGACACCGGGGAGCTGTTTTTT. It encodes CASSPNWGADTGELFF.

The V call is TRBV18, the J call TRBJ2-1; 10 bases are a match to TRBD2. Germline loops: CDR1 KGHSH, CDR2 LQKENI. Losses at the gene ends were 5 bases for V and 9 bases for J; bases not matched to a gene: 10. There are 15 residues in the CDR3. This CDR3 reads CASSTGLAGVGEQFF. CDR3 nucleotides: TGTGCCAGCTCAACCGGGCTAGCGGGGGTTGGTGAGCAGTTCTTC.

This clone turned up a few times. The rearrangement links TRBV19 to TRBJ1-5; TRBD1 might be the D (5 bases). Germline CDR1 is LNHDA and CDR2 is SQIVND (reference sequence). CDR3 length equals 15 residues. Trimming took 6 bases from V and 6 from J, leaving 18 bases between them. The DNA for the CDR3 is TGTGCCAGTAGCCCCGGATCAGGGTTAGGTCAGCCCCAGCATTTT. Amino acids: CASSPGSGLGQPQHF.

This chain connects TRBV9 to TRBJ2-1; 8 positions match TRBD2. This CDR3 is built from 14 residues. Trimming took 7 bases from V and 6 from J; bases not matched to a gene: 9. Germline V gene data show CDR1 as SGDLS and CDR2 as YYNGEE. CDR3 in amino acids: CASDREGMGNEQFF. CDR3 nucleotides: TGTGCCAGCGACCGGGAGGGTATGGGCAATGAGCAGTTCTTC.

The chain employs TRBV4-3 and TRBJ1-2, with TRBD1 identical over 7 bases. This CDR3 spans 13 amino acids. V lost 6 bases, J lost 8 bases, and 9 bases stayed unmatched. CDR1 LGHNA and CDR2 YSLEER come from the germline V gene. CDR3 nucleotide sequence: TGCGCCAGCAGGGCTAGACAGGGCGACGGCTACACCTTC. Protein product: CASRARQGDGYTF.

This rearrangement joins TRBV5-4 to TRBJ2-1; 8 nucleotides align to TRBD2. Germline-derived CDR1 and CDR2 are SGHNT and YYREEE (reference sequence). Trimming cost V 0 bases and J 5 bases; bases outside gene matches: 7. There are 16 residues in the CDR3. CDR3 DNA sequence: TGTGCCAGCAGCTTGGGCCGTGCGGGAGGAGACAATGAGCAGTTCTTC. This encodes CASSLGRAGGDNEQFF.

The chain carries TRBV7-2 and TRBJ2-2; 11 bases agree with TRBD2. V gave up 0 bases and J gave up 1 base; unmatched junction bases: 4. Germline V gene sequence: CDR1 SGHTA, CDR2 FQGNSA. The CDR3 is 18 amino acids. CDR3 bases: TGTGCCAGCAGCTTAGCGGGACTAGCGGCTAGGAACACCGGGGAGCTGTTTTTT. It translates to CASSLAGLAARNTGELFF.

The sample holds a few counts of this clone. The V gene is TRBV28, the J gene TRBJ2-7; D is undetermined. The CDR3 runs to 12 residues. With 6 bases removed from V and 0 bases from J, the gap between germline ends came to 6 bases. CDR1 and CDR2 (germline): MDHEN, SYDVKM. The CDR3 spells CASSTSSYEQYV. CDR3 nucleotides: TGTGCCAGCAGCACGAGCTCCTACGAGCAGTACGTC.

The rearrangement links TRBV5-1 to TRBJ1-1; 7 bases line up with TRBD1. This CDR3 spans 15 amino acids. Germline V CDR1 and CDR2: SGHRS, YFSETQ. V was clipped by 0 bases and J by 4 bases; unmatched bases: 6. CDR3 bases: TGCGCCAGCAGCTTGGATCCGACAGGGTCCACTGAAGCTTTCTTT. Its translation: CASSLDPTGSTEAFF.

The V and J genes are TRBV15 and TRBJ2-5, with TRBD2 matching 7 bases. The CDR3 totals 14 residues. V shed 1 base and J 4 bases; nucleotides not matched to a gene: 3. Germline V gene data show CDR1 as LNHNV and CDR2 as YYDKDF (reference sequence). The CDR3 reads CATSRVRGGETQYF. CDR3 nucleotides: TGTGCCACCAGCAGAGTCCGCGGGGGAGAGACCCAGTACTTC.

The J gene is TRBJ2-1, the V gene TRBV19; D is tentatively TRBD1 or TRBD2 (7 bases each). This CDR3 region has 12 residues. The germline V gene encodes CDR1 LNHDA and CDR2 SQIVND (reference sequence). Deletions cut 6 bases from V and 9 bases from J, with 12 bases between. The CDR3 DNA follows: TGTGCCAGTAGGACCAGGGGGGGTGAGCAGTTCTTC. It codes for CASRTRGGEQFF.

This rearrangement joins TRBV27 to TRBJ2-7; 7 nucleotides align to TRBD1. The CDR3 contains 15 residues. Losses at the gene ends were 4 bases for V and 5 bases for J; bases not matched to a gene: 11. Per the germline V gene, CDR1 is MNHEY and CDR2 is SMNVEV (reference sequence). CDR3 coding DNA: TGTGCCAGCAGTTCTCTAGACAGGGAGCTCCACGAGCAGTACTTC. This translates into CASSSLDRELHEQYF.

The chain links TRBV19 to TRBJ1-6; D call uncertain. The CDR3 is made up of 13 amino acids. V was clipped by 4 bases and J by 7 bases, with 8 bases between them. CDR1 is LNHDA, CDR2 SQIVND, per germline (reference sequence). The CDR3 here is CASSNSPNSPLHF. As DNA, the CDR3 is TGTGCCAGTAGTAACAGTCCGAATTCACCCCTCCACTTT.

The chain couples TRBV7-2 to TRBJ1-1; 7 bases are a match to TRBD1. Germline V lookup: CDR1 SGHTA, CDR2 FQGNSA. CDR3 size: 14 residues. V lost 5 bases and J lost 2; bases outside the gene matches: 5. CDR3 nucleotide sequence: TGTGCCAGCAGCCACGGACAGGTTAACACTGAAGCTTTCTTT. Protein product: CASSHGQVNTEAFF.

The chain links TRBV12-3 or TRBV12-4 to TRBJ2-1; 10 bases fit TRBD1. The V gene end was trimmed by 5 bases and the J gene end by 12 bases; junction bases not matched to a gene: 4. The CDR3 runs 12 residues. The CDR3 sequence is CASSPRTGGQFF. CDR3 DNA sequence: TGTGCCAGCAGTCCGCGGACAGGGGGGCAGTTCTTC.

The rearrangement joins TRBV7-2 to TRBJ2-1; D is ambiguous. Trimming cost V 4 bases and J 5 bases, with 15 bases left between them. The length of the CDR3 is 15 residues. Per germline, CDR1 SGHTA and CDR2 FQGNSA. CDR3 amino acids: CASSSLDSPHNEQFF. The CDR3 nucleotides read TGTGCCAGCAGCTCCCTCGACTCCCCCCACAATGAGCAGTTCTTC.

This chain joins TRBV6-1 and TRBJ1-1; D unclear. The germline gives CDR1 MNHNS, CDR2 SASEGT. V was clipped by 3 bases and J by 6 bases, with 20 bases between them. This CDR3 region has 16 residues. CDR3 sequence reads: CASSDFSLGKRSEAFF. CDR3 bases: TGTGCCAGCAGTGATTTCTCCTTGGGGAAGAGGTCTGAAGCTTTCTTT.

This chain joins TRBV15 and TRBJ1-2; no clear D. The CDR3 runs 16 residues. The germline gives CDR1 LNHNV, CDR2 YYDKDF (reference sequence). Trimming cost V 5 bases and J 1 base, with 17 bases left between them. CDR3 residues: CATSPRSGGDNYGYTF. The CDR3 DNA sequence: TGTGCCACCAGCCCCCGGTCAGGAGGTGATAACTATGGCTACACCTTC. The variable domain in full, completed from reference TRBV15 and TRBJ1-2, reads DAMVIQNPRYQVTQFGKPVTLSCSQTLNHNVMYWYQQKSSQAPKLLFHYYDKDFNNEADTPDNFQSRRPNTSFCFLDIRSPGLGDTAMYLCATSPRSGGDNYGYTFGSGTRLTVV.

This clone was detected ten times or more. The chain is built from TRBV24-1 and TRBJ1-6; 10 bases fit TRBD1. The germline gives CDR1 KGHDR, CDR2 SFDVKD. The CDR3 is 11 amino acids. Here the CDR3 reads CATGGISPLHF. The CDR3 coding sequence is TGTGCGACAGGGGGCATTTCACCCCTCCACTTT.

The V gene is TRBV11-3, the J gene TRBJ2-1; the D gene is possibly TRBD2 (7 bases). V shed 5 bases and J shed 5 bases, with 13 bases lying between them. This CDR3 is built from 14 residues. The germline CDR1 and CDR2 sequences are SGHNT and YENEEA. Written as DNA, the CDR3 is TGTGCCAGCAGCCCGAGGGGGGGGAACAATGAGCAGTTCTTC. Translating it yields CASSPRGGNNEQFF.

V and J are TRBV29-1 and TRBJ2-3; D not certain. This CDR3 is 15 amino acids long. Germline V gene lookup returns CDR1 SQVTM and CDR2 ANQGSEA. Trimming shortened V by 4 bases and J by 0 bases, and 14 bases separated the two germline ends. The CDR3 DNA reads as TGCAGCGTTGCGGTGGGCGGAACTAGCACAGATACGCAGTATTTT. Protein product: CSVAVGGTSTDTQYF.